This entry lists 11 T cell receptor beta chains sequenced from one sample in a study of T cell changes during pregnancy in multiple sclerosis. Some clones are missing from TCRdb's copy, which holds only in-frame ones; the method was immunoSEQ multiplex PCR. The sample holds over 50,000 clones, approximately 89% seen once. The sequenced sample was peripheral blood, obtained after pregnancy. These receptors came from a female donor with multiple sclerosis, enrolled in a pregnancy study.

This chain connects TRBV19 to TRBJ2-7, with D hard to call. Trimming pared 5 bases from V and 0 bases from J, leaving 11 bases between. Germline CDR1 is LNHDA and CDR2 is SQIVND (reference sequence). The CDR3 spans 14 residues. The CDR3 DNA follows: TGTGCCAGTAGTGCATACGCTACCTCCTACGAGCAGTACTTC. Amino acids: CASSAYATSYEQYF.

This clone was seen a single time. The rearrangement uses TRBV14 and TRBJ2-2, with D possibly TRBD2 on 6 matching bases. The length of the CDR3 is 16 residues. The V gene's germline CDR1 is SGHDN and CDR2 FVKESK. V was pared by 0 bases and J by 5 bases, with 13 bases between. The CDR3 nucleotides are TGTGCCAGCAGCCAAGACCTCGGAGGGTGGACCGGGGAGCTGTTTTTT. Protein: CASSQDLGGWTGELFF.

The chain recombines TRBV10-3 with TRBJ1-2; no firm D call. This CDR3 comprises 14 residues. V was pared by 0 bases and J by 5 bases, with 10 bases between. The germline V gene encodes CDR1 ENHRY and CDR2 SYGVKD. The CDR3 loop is CAISESGRSYGYTF. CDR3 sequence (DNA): TGTGCCATCAGTGAGTCTGGCAGGTCGTATGGCTACACCTTC.

The CDR3 loop reads CASSPGLAGDGELFF. The CDR3 nucleotides read TGTGCCAGCAGCCCAGGACTAGCGGGGGACGGGGAGCTGTTTTTT. This chain uses TRBV11-3 with TRBJ2-2; 13 bases are shared with TRBD2. Unmatched junction bases numbered 4, after V lost 5 bases and J lost 7 bases. Germline CDR1 is SGHNT and CDR2 is YENEEA. This CDR3 has 15 residues.

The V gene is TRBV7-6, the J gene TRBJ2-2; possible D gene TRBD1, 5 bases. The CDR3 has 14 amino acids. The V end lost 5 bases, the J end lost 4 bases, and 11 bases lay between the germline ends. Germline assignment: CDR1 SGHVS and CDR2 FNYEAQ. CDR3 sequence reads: CASSPRVGTGELFF. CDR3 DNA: TGTGCCAGCAGCCCCAGGGTTGGCACCGGGGAGCTGTTTTTT. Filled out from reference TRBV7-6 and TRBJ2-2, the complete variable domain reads GAGVSQSPRYKVTKRGQDVALRCDPISGHVSLYWYRQALGQGPEFLTYFNYEAQQDKSGLPNDRFSAERPEGSISTLTIQRTEQRDSAMYRCASSPRVGTGELFFGEGSRLTVL.

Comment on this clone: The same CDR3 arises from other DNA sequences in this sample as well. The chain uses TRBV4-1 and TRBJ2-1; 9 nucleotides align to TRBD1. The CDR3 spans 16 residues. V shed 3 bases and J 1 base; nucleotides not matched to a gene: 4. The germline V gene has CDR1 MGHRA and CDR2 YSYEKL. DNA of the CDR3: TGCGCCAGCAGCCAGACCGGGACAGGGTCCTACAATGAGCAGTTCTTC. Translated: CASSQTGTGSYNEQFF.

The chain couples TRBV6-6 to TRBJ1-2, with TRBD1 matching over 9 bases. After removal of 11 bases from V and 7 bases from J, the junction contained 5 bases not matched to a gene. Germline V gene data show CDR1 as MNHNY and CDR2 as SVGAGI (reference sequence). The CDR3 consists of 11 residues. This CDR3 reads CAVLQGAGYTF. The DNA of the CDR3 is TGTGCCGTTCTACAGGGGGCTGGCTACACCTTC.

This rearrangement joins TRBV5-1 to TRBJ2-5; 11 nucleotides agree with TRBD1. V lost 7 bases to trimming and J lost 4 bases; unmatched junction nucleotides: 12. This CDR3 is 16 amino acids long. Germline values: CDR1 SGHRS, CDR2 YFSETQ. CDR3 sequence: CASSSLGQGAGETQYF. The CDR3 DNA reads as TGCGCCAGCTCGTCCCTCGGACAGGGGGCAGGAGAGACCCAGTACTTC.

DNA for the CDR3: TGTGCCAGCAGCTTAGCCGAGGGGAACACTGAAGCTTTCTTT. Translating gives CASSLAEGNTEAFF. The rearrangement links TRBV7-8 to TRBJ1-1; D gene unclear. The ends were cut back, 0 bases at V and 1 base at J, with 6 bases in the middle. The CDR3 covers 14 residues. Germline assignment: CDR1 SGHVS and CDR2 FQNEAQ.

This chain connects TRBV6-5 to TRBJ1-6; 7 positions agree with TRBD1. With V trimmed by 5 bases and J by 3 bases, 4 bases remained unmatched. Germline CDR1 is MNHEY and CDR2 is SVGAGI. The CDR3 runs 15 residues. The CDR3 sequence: CASSTGDGYNSPLHF. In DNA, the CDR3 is TGTGCCAGCAGTACAGGGGACGGCTATAATTCACCCCTCCACTTT.

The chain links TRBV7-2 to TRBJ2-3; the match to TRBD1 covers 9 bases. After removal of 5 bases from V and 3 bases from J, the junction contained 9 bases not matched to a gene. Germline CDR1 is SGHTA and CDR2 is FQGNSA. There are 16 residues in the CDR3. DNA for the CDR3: TGTGCCAGCAGCGACTGGGACAGGGAGGGGACAGATACGCAGTATTTT. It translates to CASSDWDREGTDTQYF.